The 29 T cell receptor beta chains below were found in one sample sequenced in a study of blood T cell repertoires in COVID-19. Clones were sequenced by immunoSEQ multiplex PCR, and TCRdb holds only the in-frame ones, with some missing. The table has some 250,000 clones, more than 70% seen once; the top ten hold around 6%. The sequenced material came from peripheral blood. Receptors were obtained from an older man with acute or convalescent COVID-19.

The gene calls are TRBV27 and TRBJ2-5; tentative D call: TRBD1 (5 bases). CDR3 length: 13 residues. In germline, CDR1 is MNHEY, CDR2 SMNVEV (reference sequence). V gave up 6 bases and J gave up 2 bases, with 10 bases separating them. DNA for the CDR3: TGTGCCAGCAGACATGACAGACAAGAGACCCAGTACTTC. The encoded protein is CASRHDRQETQYF.

The chain recombines TRBV9 with TRBJ2-6, with 10 bases lining up with TRBD2. Germline CDR1 reads SGDLS; CDR2 reads YYNGEE. The V and J ends lost 2 bases and 3 bases, in that order; junction bases with no gene match: 14. This CDR3 spans 20 amino acids. The CDR3 bases are TGTGCCAGCAGCGTTTCGGAATCAAGCGGGAGGGGACGTGGGGCCAACGTCCTGACTTTC. Translating it yields CASSVSESSGRGRGANVLTF.

In its sample, this clone was seen once. The chain recombines TRBV30 with TRBJ2-7; D might be TRBD1 (5 bases). Trimming left V 4 bases short and J 5 bases short, with 15 bases between. Germline CDR1 is GTSNPN and CDR2 is SVGIG (reference sequence). The CDR3 is 13 residues long. Here the CDR3 DNA reads TGTGCCTGGAATCTAGGGGCGTCCGACGAGCAGTACTTC. Amino acids: CAWNLGASDEQYF.

The rearrangement joins TRBV12-3 or TRBV12-4 to TRBJ2-2; a weak D match, TRBD1 (6 bases). The CDR3 has 13 residues. Trimming stripped 2 bases from V and 6 bases from J, with 7 bases between. The CDR3 protein is CASSLNRAGELFF. CDR3 sequence (DNA): TGTGCCAGCAGTTTAAACAGGGCCGGGGAGCTGTTTTTT.

This sequence joins TRBV4-1 and TRBJ2-1; 8 nucleotides line up with TRBD2. This CDR3 has 15 amino acids. The V and J ends lost 5 bases and 1 base, in that order; junction bases with no gene match: 4. From germline, CDR1 is MGHRA and CDR2 YSYEKL. DNA of the CDR3: TGCGCCAGCAGCAGTGGGACTAGTTCCTACAATGAGCAGTTCTTC. Amino acids: CASSSGTSSYNEQFF.

The chain carries TRBV18 and TRBJ1-2; 9 bases agree with TRBD1. The CDR3 runs to 14 residues. Germline V gene data show CDR1 as KGHSH and CDR2 as LQKENI. J was trimmed by 2 bases and V by 5 bases; bases with no gene match: 3. The CDR3 bases are TGTGCCAGCTCAGCGGGACAGGGAAACTATGGCTACACCTTC. Translating gives CASSAGQGNYGYTF. The full variable domain, with the rest looked up from reference TRBV18 and TRBJ1-2, is NAGVMQNPRHLVRRRGQEARLRCSPMKGHSHVYWYRQLPEEGLKFMVYLQKENIIDESGMPKERFSAEFPKEGPSILRIQQVVRGDSAAYFCASSAGQGNYGYTFGSGTRLTVV.

The chain carries TRBV4-1 and TRBJ2-7; 9 bases line up with TRBD1. The germline V gene encodes CDR1 MGHRA and CDR2 YSYEKL. The CDR3 spans 18 residues. V trimming: 4 bases; J trimming: 2 bases; junction bases outside the gene matches: 15. Here the CDR3 DNA reads TGCGCCAGCAGCCGACAACAGAGGACAGGGGACGGGACCTACGAGCAGTACTTC. It specifies CASSRQQRTGDGTYEQYF.

The chain uses TRBV30 and TRBJ1-6; TRBD1 agrees at 10 bases. Germline loops: CDR1 GTSNPN, CDR2 SVGIG (reference sequence). V lost 2 bases to trimming and J lost 11 bases; unmatched junction nucleotides: 6. CDR3 size: 14 residues. The CDR3 DNA reads as TGTGCCTGGAGTCCGGGACAGGGGTTTCCACCCCTCCACTTT. Protein product: CAWSPGQGFPPLHF.

CDR3 protein: CASSFRRAEAFF. The CDR3 coding sequence is TGTGCCAGCAGTTTCCGGCGGGCTGAAGCTTTCTTT. The chain joins TRBV12-3 or TRBV12-4 to TRBJ1-1; D remains unclear. The germline V and J ends were trimmed by 3 bases and 6 bases, with 8 bases remaining between them. CDR3 length equals 12 residues.

This chain joins TRBV24-1 and TRBJ2-3, with TRBD1 matching over 7 bases. V trimming: 1 base; J trimming: 2 bases; junction bases outside the gene matches: 5. Germline CDR1 reads KGHDR; CDR2 reads SFDVKD. This CDR3 is 16 amino acids long. The CDR3 DNA reads TGTGCCACCAGTGATTTTATGGGACAGTCCACAGATACGCAGTATTTT. It is translated as CATSDFMGQSTDTQYF.

This chain joins TRBV5-4 and TRBJ2-2; a weak D match, TRBD2 (6 bases). V was trimmed by 7 bases and J by 0 bases, leaving 10 bases between them. Germline V gene lookup returns CDR1 SGHNT and CDR2 YYREEE (reference sequence). The CDR3 totals 14 residues. The CDR3 bases are TGTGCCAGCGGCGGACTAACGAACACCGGGGAGCTGTTTTTT. Encoded protein: CASGGLTNTGELFF.

This rearrangement joins TRBV7-9 to TRBJ2-7; tentative D call: TRBD2 (7 bases). The CDR3 extends over 17 amino acids. Germline CDR1 is SEHNR and CDR2 is FQNEAQ (reference sequence). Trimming removed 1 base from V and 2 bases from J, with 18 bases in between. CDR3 DNA: TGTGCCAGCAGCTTAGTTGTTTTCCAGGGGAGGGCCTACGAGCAGTACTTC. The encoded protein is CASSLVVFQGRAYEQYF.

The J gene is TRBJ2-2, the V gene TRBV2; 8 nucleotides line up with TRBD2. The CDR3 runs to 16 residues. In germline, CDR1 is SNHLY, CDR2 FYNNEI. The trim removed 6 bases at V and 0 bases at J, leaving 6 bases unmatched. This CDR3 is CASSLLLAANTGELFF. The CDR3 DNA is TGTGCCAGCAGCCTACTACTAGCGGCGAACACCGGGGAGCTGTTTTTT.

The chain is built from TRBV2 and TRBJ2-5; D gene ambiguous. The CDR3 loop spans 12 amino acids. V was pared by 3 bases and J by 8 bases, with 10 bases between. Per germline, CDR1 SNHLY and CDR2 FYNNEI. CDR3 in amino acids: CASSDYARTQYF. The CDR3 nucleotides read TGTGCCAGCAGTGACTACGCCCGAACCCAGTACTTC.

This chain connects TRBV24-1 to TRBJ2-1, with 12 bases identical to TRBD2. Germline V lookup: CDR1 KGHDR, CDR2 SFDVKD. V was clipped by 7 bases and J by 8 bases; unmatched bases: 8. The CDR3 spans 15 residues. CDR3: CATRSTSGRIDEQFF. CDR3 coding DNA: TGTGCCACCAGAAGTACTAGCGGGAGGATTGATGAGCAGTTCTTC.

V is TRBV24-1 and J is TRBJ2-1, with D unresolved. V dropped 1 base and J dropped 0 bases, with 12 bases sitting between them. Germline V gene data show CDR1 as KGHDR and CDR2 as SFDVKD. The CDR3 has 17 residues. CDR3 sequence (DNA): TGTGCCACCAGTGATTTTAGGCGGTTGGGCTCCTACAATGAGCAGTTCTTC. This sequence encodes CATSDFRRLGSYNEQFF.

This chain connects TRBV11-2 to TRBJ2-7, with 8 bases matching TRBD1. The CDR3 is 16 amino acids. CDR1 is SGHAT, CDR2 FQNNGV, per germline. V was pared by 5 bases and J by 4 bases, with 13 bases of the junction left unmatched. The CDR3 DNA reads TGTGCCAGCAGCCCATTAGGGGGGACAGGATTATACGAGCAGTACTTC. This sequence encodes CASSPLGGTGLYEQYF.

The CDR3 here is CASSSRQSFYGYTF. CDR3 DNA sequence: TGTGCCAGCAGTAGCCGACAGAGCTTCTATGGCTACACCTTC. This rearrangement joins TRBV27 to TRBJ1-2, with a tentative D call TRBD1 (5 bases). The germline gives CDR1 MNHEY, CDR2 SMNVEV (reference sequence). This CDR3 has 14 residues. V was pared by 5 bases and J by 4 bases, with 14 bases between.

The chain recombines TRBV9 with TRBJ1-6; a weak D match, TRBD1 (5 bases). The V gene's germline CDR1 is SGDLS and CDR2 YYNGEE. The V end was cut by 0 bases, the J end by 9 bases, with 7 bases between. The CDR3 is made up of 13 amino acids. The CDR3 DNA sequence: TGTGCCAGCAGCGTAGAGGGGATTTCACCCCTCCACTTT. Its translation: CASSVEGISPLHF.

The rearrangement uses TRBV27 and TRBJ2-5, with a possible D match to TRBD1 (5 bases). Germline values: CDR1 MNHEY, CDR2 SMNVEV (reference sequence). V was trimmed by 6 bases and J by 4 bases, leaving 12 bases between them. The CDR3 spans 13 residues. The CDR3 DNA reads TGTGCCAGCAGGACACAGGCCCCAGAGACCCAGTACTTC. Its translation: CASRTQAPETQYF.

The gene calls are TRBV24-1 and TRBJ2-7, with D possibly being TRBD2 (6 bases). The germline CDR1 and CDR2 sequences are KGHDR and SFDVKD. The CDR3 has 15 residues. Trimming removed 4 bases at V and 1 base at J, with 13 bases between. The CDR3 bases are TGTGCCACCAGTGAAGGGGACTTCACTTCCTACGAGCAGTACTTC. Its protein product is CATSEGDFTSYEQYF.

This clone turned up a few times. The CDR3 coding sequence is TGTGCCAGCAGACCCGACAGGGGATCATTAAACACCATATATTTT. It translates to CASRPDRGSLNTIYF. This rearrangement joins TRBV6-5 to TRBJ1-3; 8 nucleotides match TRBD1. This CDR3 contains 15 residues. Losses at the gene ends were 6 bases for V and 6 bases for J; bases not matched to a gene: 10. Germline values: CDR1 MNHEY, CDR2 SVGAGI.

The CDR3 bases are TGTGCCAGCAGCCCGGGACAGGGTAACGATGAGCAGTTCTTC. Residues: CASSPGQGNDEQFF. V usage is TRBV7-2 and J usage is TRBJ2-1; 9 nucleotides align to TRBD1. V trimming: 5 bases; J trimming: 8 bases; junction bases outside the gene matches: 7. The CDR3 is 14 residues long. Per germline, CDR1 SGHTA and CDR2 FQGNSA.

V gene TRBV7-6 combines with J gene TRBJ2-2; possible D gene TRBD1, 6 bases. The CDR3 loop spans 16 amino acids. V was trimmed by 6 bases and J by 1 base, leaving 15 bases between them. The germline V gene has CDR1 SGHVS and CDR2 FNYEAQ. As DNA, the CDR3 is TGTGCCAGCAGGAGAGTACAGGGACGGAACACCGGGGAGCTGTTTTTT. Its translation: CASRRVQGRNTGELFF.

This chain links TRBV5-1 with TRBJ2-5, with a possible D match to TRBD2 (6 bases). The CDR3 runs to 14 residues. V was cut by 1 base and J by 3 bases, with 10 bases left in between. Germline loops: CDR1 SGHRS, CDR2 YFSETQ. The CDR3 DNA reads TGCGCCAGCAGCTTGCCTAGCGCGGAAGAGACCCAGTACTTC. It translates to CASSLPSAEETQYF.

This chain joins TRBV28 and TRBJ2-5; perhaps TRBD1 as D (6 bases). The germline CDR1 and CDR2 sequences are MDHEN and SYDVKM. V lost 4 bases to trimming and J lost 0 bases, with 18 bases between them. This CDR3 comprises 17 residues. The CDR3 DNA is TGTGCCAGCAGTTCGGGACACCCGACGGGGTACCAAGAGACCCAGTACTTC. Translation gives CASSSGHPTGYQETQYF. The whole variable domain, filled in from reference TRBV28 and TRBJ2-5, reads DVKVTQSSRYLVKRTGEKVFLECVQDMDHENMFWYRQDPGLGLRLIYFSYDVKMKEKGDIPEGYSVSREKKERFSLILESASTNQTSMYLCASSSGHPTGYQETQYFGPGTRLLVL.

This clone was counted a few times. V gene TRBV2 combines with J gene TRBJ2-1; 10 positions match TRBD2. Germline values: CDR1 SNHLY, CDR2 FYNNEI. V dropped 7 bases and J dropped 8; count of bases not matched to a gene: 11. The CDR3 consists of 15 residues. The CDR3 bases are TGTGCCAGCACTCCTTCCAGCGGGGGGGCTCATGAGCAGTTCTTC. It encodes CASTPSSGGAHEQFF.

The DNA of the CDR3 is TGTGCCAGCAGCGAAAGGGGGGGAGGCTATGGCTACACCTTC. Protein sequence: CASSERGGGYGYTF. This rearrangement joins TRBV7-9 to TRBJ1-2; TRBD1 might be the D (6 bases). With 5 bases removed from V and 4 bases from J, the gap between germline ends came to 14 bases. The CDR3 is 14 residues long. Per germline, CDR1 SEHNR and CDR2 FQNEAQ (reference sequence).

The chain is built from TRBV18 and TRBJ2-5, with unresolved D. Deletions cut 2 bases from V and 5 bases from J, with 9 bases between. Germline V gives CDR1 KGHSH, CDR2 LQKENI. CDR3 length equals 13 residues. The CDR3 DNA is TGTGCCAGCTCACCAGGCGACTGGGAGACCCAGTACTTC. It yields the protein CASSPGDWETQYF.